A single sample is the source of the 18 T cell receptor beta chains below, sequenced in a study of Graves' ophthalmopathy and Graves' hyperthyroidism listed by TCRdb under 2018. Reads for this sample came from an Illumina HiSeq 2000. For repertoire sequencing, the TCR beta CDR3 regions were amplified from RNA transcripts. A first-round RT-PCR used HTBI primers with the Qiagen OneStep RT-PCR kit, followed by a second-round multiplex PCR, size selection and purification. TCRdb handled the public reads itself, with Q25 trimming in fastp and clone calling in MiXCR, and kept productive beta chains. Every entry covers one CDR3 protein and lists the most common genes and DNA from its rows. The sample profile shows about 160,000 distinct CDR3 sequences; 39% of them were found once. The ten biggest clones cover about 9.5% of the sample. The sequencing sample was made of peripheral blood. These receptors all come from a young man with Graves' ophthalmopathy. Donor details come from another sample of the same person, matched by shared clones.

This sequence joins TRBV4-2 and TRBJ2-7; possible D gene TRBD2, 6 bases. CDR1 is LGHNA and CDR2 is YNFKEQ in the germline V gene. The V end was cut by 0 bases, the J end by 0 bases, with 9 bases between. CDR3 length: 15 residues. The CDR3 DNA follows: TGTGCCAGCAGCCAAGAGCGGGGTAGCTCCTACGAGCAGTACTTC. Translation: CASSQERGSSYEQYF.

The chain has TRBV12-3 or TRBV12-4 and TRBJ1-1; no reliable D call. The CDR3 sequence is 13 residues long. V was pared by 2 bases and J by 6 bases, with 10 bases between. CDR3: CASSLRVPPEAFF. The CDR3 coding sequence is TGTGCCAGCAGTTTAAGGGTTCCTCCTGAAGCTTTCTTT.

This clonotype occurred many times. This chain connects TRBV12-3 or TRBV12-4 to TRBJ1-3; D ambiguous. This CDR3 has 14 residues. Deletions cut 5 bases from V and 0 bases from J, with 8 bases between. In nucleotides, the CDR3 is TGTGCCAGCAGTGTGTTACGCTCTGGAAACACCATATATTTT. Its translation is CASSVLRSGNTIYF.

This clonotype appeared many times. This chain links TRBV5-1 with TRBJ2-2; D uncertain. Germline V gives CDR1 SGHRS, CDR2 YFSETQ. V lost 1 base to trimming and J lost 2 bases, with 3 bases between them. This CDR3 is built from 13 residues. DNA of the CDR3: TGCGCCAGCAGCTTGTATAACACCGGGGAGCTGTTTTTT. Its protein is CASSLYNTGELFF.

This clonotype came up many times. This chain uses TRBV12-3 or TRBV12-4 with TRBJ1-5; TRBD1 aligns across 7 bases. The junction had 8 bases not matched to a gene; V was cut back by 6 bases and J by 0 bases. This CDR3 has 16 amino acids. The chain's CDR3 is CASSPGQLYSNQPQHF. The CDR3 DNA reads as TGTGCCAGCAGCCCGGGACAGTTATATAGCAATCAGCCCCAGCATTTT.

This chain connects TRBV6-5 to TRBJ2-2; 13 bases are a match to TRBD2. CDR3 length: 16 amino acids. Germline V gene data show CDR1 as MNHEY and CDR2 as SVGAGI. The trim removed 4 bases at V and 4 bases at J, leaving 3 bases unmatched. The DNA of the CDR3 is TGTGCCAGCAGTTTGGGACTAGCGGGATCCACCGGGGAGCTGTTTTTT. It codes for CASSLGLAGSTGELFF.

This clonotype occurred many times. The V and J genes are TRBV28 and TRBJ2-7, with 15 nucleotides matching TRBD2. The junction had 17 bases not matched to a gene; V was cut back by 5 bases and J by 6 bases. The germline V gene has CDR1 MDHEN and CDR2 SYDVKM. The CDR3 has 19 residues. This chain's CDR3 is CASSLSRTSGRASFREQYF. The CDR3 DNA reads TGTGCCAGCAGTCTCTCAAGGACTAGCGGGAGGGCCTCTTTTCGCGAGCAGTACTTC.

This clonotype was seen at least ten times. V gene TRBV11-2 combines with J gene TRBJ1-2; unclear D gene. Looked up from germline, CDR1 is SGHAT and CDR2 is FQNNGV. This CDR3 is 15 amino acids long. Trimming pared 0 bases from V and 0 bases from J, leaving 8 bases between. The DNA for the CDR3 is TGTGCCAGCAGCTTAGACGGCGGATCTAACTATGGCTACACCTTC. Its translation: CASSLDGGSNYGYTF. The full variable domain, in which reference TRBV11-2 and TRBJ1-2 provide the parts outside the CDR3, is EAGVAQSPRYKIIEKRQSVAFWCNPISGHATLYWYQQILGQGPKLLIQFQNNGVVDDSQLPKDRFSAERLKGVDSTLKIQPAKLEDSAVYLCASSLDGGSNYGYTFGSGTRLTVV.

This clonotype was found many times. The gene calls are TRBV19 and TRBJ1-3, with D hard to call. The length of the CDR3 is 13 residues. Germline V gives CDR1 LNHDA, CDR2 SQIVND (reference sequence). The V gene lost 0 bases and the J gene lost 6 bases, with 6 bases spanning the gap. CDR3 sequence: CASSIDWQNTIYF. CDR3 nucleotides: TGTGCCAGTAGTATAGATTGGCAAAACACCATATATTTT.

This chain connects TRBV5-6 to TRBJ2-5; possible D gene TRBD2, 6 bases. The CDR3 runs to 14 residues. Germline CDR1 and CDR2: SGHDT and YYEEEE. The germline V and J ends were trimmed by 2 bases and 5 bases, with 13 bases remaining between them. Here the CDR3 DNA reads TGTGCCAGCAGCTTACGTGGGGCGGGGGAGACCCAGTACTTC. Translating it yields CASSLRGAGETQYF. The full variable domain, its missing parts supplied by reference TRBV5-6 and TRBJ2-5, is DAGVTQSPTHLIKTRGQQVTLRCSPKSGHDTVSWYQQALGQGPQFIFQYYEEEERQRGNFPDRFSGHQFPNYSSELNVNALLLGDSALYLCASSLRGAGETQYFGPGTRLLVL.

This clonotype was detected ten times or more. The rearrangement joins TRBV6-5 to TRBJ2-7; D gene unclear. Germline CDR1 is MNHEY and CDR2 is SVGAGI. Trimming pared 0 bases from V and 7 bases from J, leaving 22 bases between. The CDR3 consists of 17 residues. Here the CDR3 reads CASSYSGRPWFAAEQYF. The DNA of the CDR3 is TGTGCCAGCAGTTACTCAGGACGCCCCTGGTTTGCTGCGGAGCAGTACTTC.

This clonotype has just a few counts. This chain connects TRBV11-2 to TRBJ2-5; D perhaps matches TRBD2 (6 bases). The V and J ends lost 5 bases and 11 bases respectively, with 21 bases between them. This CDR3 contains 14 residues. The germline V gene encodes CDR1 SGHAT and CDR2 FQNNGV. The chain's CDR3 is CASSQSATPGLQYF. The DNA of the CDR3 is TGTGCCAGCAGCCAAAGCGCTACTCCGGGACTGCAGTACTTC.

In its sample, this clonotype was seen many times. For the CDR3, the DNA is TGTGCCAGCAGCTTAGAAGGGGGACGCTCCTACGAGCAGTACTTC. It translates to CASSLEGGRSYEQYF. The V and J genes are TRBV11-2 and TRBJ2-7; D may be TRBD1 (6 bases). Between the trimmed V and J ends, which lost 0 bases and 0 bases, there was a span of 9 bases. Germline CDR1 is SGHAT and CDR2 is FQNNGV. The CDR3 is 15 amino acids.

This clonotype has a count of ten or more. The V call is TRBV19, the J call TRBJ1-1, with 8 bases fitting TRBD1. CDR3 length: 14 residues. Germline V gene lookup returns CDR1 LNHDA and CDR2 SQIVND (reference sequence). The V segment lost 7 bases and the J segment 0 bases; nucleotides outside the gene matches: 4. Here the CDR3 reads CASTRTGLNTEAFF. CDR3 nucleotides: TGTGCCAGTACTAGGACAGGGCTGAACACTGAAGCTTTCTTT.

The chain employs TRBV12-3 or TRBV12-4 and TRBJ1-1, with TRBD1 matching over 9 bases. J lost 7 bases, V lost 4 bases, and 16 bases had no gene match. CDR3 length equals 17 residues. CDR3 protein: CASSYTGTGPKGIEAFF. The CDR3 nucleotides read TGTGCCAGCAGTTACACCGGGACAGGGCCCAAGGGAATTGAAGCTTTCTTT.

This clonotype has a count of ten or more. The chain is built from TRBV7-2 and TRBJ2-7, with 8 bases fitting TRBD1. The CDR3 contains 14 residues. CDR1 and CDR2 (germline): SGHTA, FQGNSA. V was pared by 5 bases and J by 5 bases, with 8 bases of the junction left unmatched. Here the CDR3 DNA reads TGTGCCAGCAGCCCTGACTCGACAGGGGACGAGCAGTACTTC. Protein: CASSPDSTGDEQYF.

This clonotype was seen a single time. V and J are TRBV12-3 or TRBV12-4 and TRBJ1-5; D uncertain. Trimming cost V 4 bases and J 2 bases, with 6 bases left between them. The CDR3 consists of 13 residues. The DNA of the CDR3 is TGTGCCAGCAGTTGGTCTCGCAATCAGCCCCAGCATTTT. This translates into CASSWSRNQPQHF.

This clonotype has at least ten counts. The chain has TRBV28 and TRBJ1-2; D uncertain. With 6 bases removed from V and 2 bases from J, the gap between germline ends came to 4 bases. Germline-derived CDR1 and CDR2 are MDHEN and SYDVKM. This CDR3 region has 11 residues. The CDR3 loop is CASRRNYGYTF. The CDR3 region has the DNA TGTGCCAGCAGGAGAAACTATGGCTACACCTTC.